These T cell receptor beta chains were read from a single sample in a study of shared clonotypes between healthy human individuals. Produced via immunoSEQ multiplex PCR; TCRdb's table is partial and in-frame only. The sample shows approximately 2,000,000 clones, 80% to 95% of them seen only once. Sequencing was done on a sample of naive CD8+ T cells from PBMCs. These receptors all stem from a man aged 18 to 29 in good health. Some clones in this sample may be carry-over from other donors' samples. CDR3s include the opening cysteine and the closing phenylalanine or tryptophan. The D gene is left open where the match is weak. Rows may omit the clone size; those that give it use once, few, many or a size class.

D | size | J | V | CDR3 | DNA
. | . | TRBJ2-2 | TRBV27 | CASSSRLGVTGELFF | TGTGCCAGCAGTTCAAGACTAGGAGTAACCGGGGAGCTGTTTTTT
TRBD1 | . | TRBJ1-2 | TRBV7-6 | CASSIRQGWDYGYTF | TGTGCCAGCAGCATAAGACAGGGCTGGGACTATGGCTACACCTTC
. | . | TRBJ1-3 | TRBV16 | CASSRGLSGNTIYF | TGTGCCAGCAGCCGGGGGCTCTCTGGAAACACCATATATTTT
TRBD1 | . | TRBJ1-3 | TRBV4-3 | CASSPGTAGNTIYF | TGCGCCAGCAGCCCCGGGACAGCTGGAAACACCATATATTTT
. | . | TRBJ2-7 | TRBV7-9 | CASSRGNYEQYF | TGTGCCAGCAGCCGGGGGAACTACGAGCAGTACTTC
. | . | TRBJ2-2 | TRBV15 | CATSRDGGLGTGELFF | TGTGCCACCAGCAGAGATGGGGGGTTGGGCACCGGGGAGCTGTTTTTT
TRBD2 | . | TRBJ2-3 | TRBV27 | CASSLLSTSGIGDTQYF | TGTGCCAGCAGTTTACTCTCGACTAGCGGGATTGGAGATACGCAGTATTTT
TRBD1 | . | TRBJ1-2 | TRBV14 | CASSPNALPDRVHGYTF | TGTGCCAGCAGCCCCAATGCCCTCCCGGACAGGGTACATGGCTACACCTTC
. | . | TRBJ1-1 | TRBV6-5 | CASSWTSSNTEAFF | TGTGCCAGCAGTTGGACGTCCTCGAACACTGAAGCTTTCTTT
. | once | TRBJ1-3 | TRBV28 | CASSFRLPSSGNTIYF | TGTGCCAGCAGTTTTAGGTTACCCTCCTCTGGAAACACCATATATTTT
TRBD1 | . | TRBJ2-7 | TRBV27 | CASSLLPGQGVGEQYF | TGTGCCAGCAGTTTATTGCCGGGGCAGGGGGTGGGCGAGCAGTACTTC
. | . | TRBJ2-5 | TRBV7-9 | CASSPRTVQETQYF | TGTGCCAGCAGCCCCCGGACTGTTCAAGAGACCCAGTACTTC
. | once | TRBJ1-5 | TRBV27 | CASSLLPPHNQPQHF | TGTGCCAGCAGTTTACTCCCGCCCCACAATCAGCCCCAGCATTTT
TRBD1 | . | TRBJ1-2 | TRBV7-8 | CASSLVQGADYGYTF | TGTGCCAGCAGCTTAGTTCAGGGGGCCGACTATGGCTACACCTTC
. | . | TRBJ1-5 | TRBV15 | CATSSGRANQPQHF | TGTGCCACCAGCTCGGGGAGGGCCAATCAGCCCCAGCATTTT
. | . | TRBJ1-2 | TRBV27 | CASSQLGPNYGYTF | TGTGCCAGCAGCCAACTGGGACCAAACTATGGCTACACCTTC
. | . | TRBJ2-7 | TRBV9 | CASSPRSGESPYEQYF | TGTGCCAGCAGCCCGAGGTCCGGCGAGTCCCCCTACGAGCAGTACTTC
. | . | TRBJ2-3 | TRBV2 | CASSEFLGTARGDTQYF | TGTGCCAGCAGTGAGTTCTTGGGGACAGCTCGGGGGGATACGCAGTATTTT
. | . | TRBJ2-5 | TRBV7-9 | CASSSWSADHRGETQYF | TGTGCCAGCAGCTCCTGGTCAGCGGATCACAGAGGGGAGACCCAGTACTTC
. | . | TRBJ1-2 | TRBV6-6 | CASSYGVGEGDGYTF | TGTGCCAGCAGTTACGGGGTCGGGGAGGGGGATGGCTACACCTTC
. | . | TRBJ2-5 | TRBV19 | CASRPRDTLQETQYF | TGTGCCAGTAGGCCCCGGGACACCCTCCAAGAGACCCAGTACTTC
. | . | TRBJ2-7 | TRBV4-1 | CASSQITRTTYEQYF | TGCGCCAGCAGCCAAATTACAAGGACTACCTACGAGCAGTACTTC
. | once | TRBJ2-2 | TRBV4-1 | CASSSRRDFLNINTGELFF | TGCGCCAGCAGCTCACGAAGGGACTTTCTAAACATAAACACCGGGGAGCTGTTTTTT
. | . | TRBJ2-7 | TRBV2 | CASSVGRGEFYEQYF | TGTGCCAGCAGTGTCGGCAGGGGGGAATTCTACGAGCAGTACTTC
. | . | TRBJ2-1 | TRBV27 | CASSFGDVYNEQFF | TGTGCCAGCAGTTTCGGTGACGTTTACAATGAGCAGTTCTTC
. | . | TRBJ2-1 | TRBV2 | CASSRVLSYNEQFF | TGTGCCAGCAGTCGGGTCCTCTCCTACAATGAGCAGTTCTTC
. | . | TRBJ1-2 | TRBV5-4 | CASSWGLEGRDYGYTF | TGTGCCAGCAGCTGGGGACTCGAAGGAAGGGACTATGGCTACACCTTC
. | once | TRBJ2-2 | TRBV30 | CAWTLPGELFF | TGTGCCTGGACTTTGCCCGGGGAGCTGTTTTTT
TRBD1 | once | TRBJ2-2 | TRBV7-9 | CASSLPTQIEGAEPGELFF | TGTGCCAGCAGCTTACCCACCCAAATCGAGGGGGCCGAACCCGGGGAGCTGTTTTTT
. | . | TRBJ1-1 | TRBV9 | CASSVGGRNTEAFF | TGTGCCAGCAGCGTAGGGGGCCGGAACACTGAAGCTTTCTTT
. | . | TRBJ2-4 | TRBV7-8 | CASSFEPEGKNIQYF | TGTGCCAGCAGCTTTGAACCCGAGGGCAAAAACATTCAGTACTTC
. | . | TRBJ1-2 | TRBV4-3 | CASSQEEGILGYGYTF | TGCGCCAGCAGCCAAGAAGAGGGAATTCTGGGCTATGGCTACACCTTC
. | . | TRBJ1-2 | TRBV7-9 | CASSLSERFYGYTF | TGTGCCAGCAGCTTATCCGAGAGATTCTATGGCTACACCTTC
. | once | TRBJ2-7 | TRBV29-1 | CSVREPSSYEQYF | TGCAGCGTCCGCGAGCCTAGCTCCTACGAGCAGTACTTC
. | . | TRBJ1-1 | TRBV29-1 | CSVRQGNTEAFF | TGTAGCGTTCGTCAGGGGAACACTGAAGCTTTCTTT
TRBD2 | . | TRBJ2-4 | TRBV13 | CASSLGPAGGNIQYF | TGTGCCAGCAGCTTAGGCCCGGCGGGAGGAAACATTCAGTACTTC
. | . | TRBJ2-7 | TRBV2 | CASSETLSLSYEQYF | TGTGCCAGCAGTGAAACCCTCAGTTTATCCTACGAGCAGTACTTC
. | . | TRBJ2-1 | TRBV29-1 | CSVPPIGQIYNEQFF | TGCAGCGTTCCCCCGATCGGGCAGATCTACAATGAGCAGTTCTTC
. | . | TRBJ2-7 | TRBV11-3 | CASSSRDTPNEQYF | TGTGCCAGCAGCTCTAGGGACACCCCAAACGAGCAGTACTTC
. | . | TRBJ2-5 | TRBV5-6 | CASSLGIGAMGETQYF | TGTGCCAGCAGCTTGGGAATAGGGGCTATGGGAGAGACCCAGTACTTC
TRBD2 | . | TRBJ2-2 | TRBV5-6 | CASSLVTSEWSTGELFF | TGTGCCAGCAGCTTGGTGACTAGCGAATGGAGCACCGGGGAGCTGTTTTTT
TRBD2 | . | TRBJ2-1 | TRBV11-1 | CASSPSGRIYNEQFF | TGTGCCAGCAGCCCAAGCGGGAGAATCTACAATGAGCAGTTCTTC
. | . | TRBJ2-1 | TRBV9 | CASSVEGDIDNEQFF | TGTGCCAGCAGCGTAGAGGGTGATATTGACAATGAGCAGTTCTTC
TRBD2 | . | TRBJ2-7 | TRBV5-1 | CASSPATSGLTYEQYF | TGCGCCAGCAGCCCCGCCACTAGCGGGCTTACCTACGAGCAGTACTTC
. | once | TRBJ1-5 | TRBV7-9 | CASSQKGQSNQPQHF | TGTGCCAGCAGCCAGAAAGGCCAATCTAATCAGCCCCAGCATTTT
. | . | TRBJ1-4 | TRBV7-9 | CASSFPRGKAPEKLFF | TGTGCCAGCAGCTTCCCACGCGGTAAGGCGCCGGAAAAACTGTTTTTT
. | . | TRBJ2-7 | TRBV19 | CASSINRLYEQYF | TGTGCCAGTAGTATTAACAGGCTATACGAGCAGTACTTC
. | . | TRBJ1-2 | TRBV7-9 | CASSPSVGNYGYTF | TGTGCCAGCAGCCCCTCGGTGGGGAACTATGGCTACACCTTC
TRBD1 | . | TRBJ2-7 | TRBV7-9 | CASSSTVSGTGGEQYF | TGTGCCAGCAGCTCAACCGTATCGGGGACAGGGGGCGAGCAGTACTTC
. | . | TRBJ2-5 | TRBV9 | CASSVGPREETQYF | TGTGCCAGCAGCGTAGGGCCGCGCGAAGAGACCCAGTACTTC
. | . | TRBJ1-3 | TRBV29-1 | CSVATGVSGNTIYF | TGCAGCGTTGCGACGGGCGTCTCTGGAAACACCATATATTTT
TRBD1 | . | TRBJ1-2 | TRBV29-1 | CSAFEGTGYGYTF | TGCAGCGCCTTCGAGGGGACAGGCTATGGCTACACCTTC
. | . | TRBJ2-2 | TRBV5-1 | CASSLLRRDFENTGELFF | TGCGCCAGCAGCTTGTTACGGCGGGACTTTGAGAACACCGGGGAGCTGTTTTTT
. | . | TRBJ1-2 | TRBV4-1 | CASSQEWGSKPSYGYTF | TGCGCCAGCAGCCAAGAATGGGGTTCCAAACCTTCCTATGGCTACACCTTC
TRBD1 | . | TRBJ2-7 | TRBV9 | CASSVVGTATYEQYF | TGTGCCAGCAGCGTAGTAGGGACAGCCACCTACGAGCAGTACTTC
. | once | TRBJ2-7 | TRBV30 | CAWNRGGEQYF | TGTGCCTGGAACAGGGGAGGGGAGCAGTACTTC
TRBD1 | once | TRBJ1-2 | TRBV6-6 | CASSYSPGGDGYTF | TGTGCCAGCAGTTACTCTCCAGGGGGTGATGGCTACACCTTC
TRBD2 | . | TRBJ2-1 | TRBV7-9 | CASSLGLIAGGINEQFF | TGTGCCAGCAGCTTAGGTTTAATCGCGGGAGGGATCAATGAGCAGTTCTTC
TRBD1 | . | TRBJ2-7 | TRBV29-1 | CSVEGQGGSYEQYF | TGCAGCGTTGAAGGACAGGGGGGTTCCTACGAGCAGTACTTC
. | . | TRBJ1-1 | TRBV6-1 | CASRRRGTPNTEAFF | TGTGCCAGCAGGAGAAGGGGGACGCCGAACACTGAAGCTTTCTTT